This section outlines one T cell receptor (beta chain) sequence together with its context. This clone is a singleton in its sample. Its antigen target is currently unknown. The input lacks base qualities; no much larger clone sits a single base away. These data come from a study of blood T cell repertoires in COVID-19 (dated by TCRdb to 2018 to 2020). Study-wide context: Collaborator samples came from the United States, Italy and Spain and covered acute and convalescent phases of COVID-19. The sample metadata nearly always contained a de-identified subject ID, COVID-19 status, age in years and sex. The repertoires were released in a freely available public database intended as a resource for research on the immune response to SARS-CoV-2. Samples were obtained from the ongoing ImmuneRACE study (first 160 participants) and from over 1,000 subjects provided by 6 global collaborators. The material from the prospective study consisted of cDNA or gDNA derived from T cells, B-cell-depleted T cells, or PBMCs. The dataset comprised deeply sampled blood TCRbeta repertoires from subjects exposed to, actively infected with, or recovered from COVID-19. Where available, HLA class I and class II types were taken from metadata supplied by the sample provider and were not determined by assay-based typing. Results the study describes overall, beyond this receptor: Clinical and demographic metadata were provided uncurated, with the amount varying by source and participant.

The immunoSEQ Assay, a bias-controlled multiplex PCR, was used to amplify TCRbeta CDR3 regions from genomic DNA. Per the original workflow: Within the assay, amplification of reference gene primers was used to estimate how many nucleated cells each sample contained. Sequence reads were collapsed and filtered to measure the absolute abundance of every unique TCRbeta CDR3 rearrangement. Productive Simpson clonality was computed per sample as the square root of Simpson's diversity index over productive rearrangements. This immuneACCESS table, as held by TCRdb, lists in-frame sequences with V and J called but not all clones. Of the missing ones, under half trace to an unresolved V gene in checked studies; the others have no known cause. Clone size and the V and J calls come from that table; the DNA yielded D and trimming. In all, the sample holds hundreds of thousands of clones, and roughly 88% of those were seen once. The top ten clones comprise about 12% of the sample.

One collaborating source in Seattle enrolled patients during active infection and followed them longitudinally through the course of disease. The collaborating institutions used their own protocols to collect whole blood in K2EDTA tubes. For TCRbeta analysis, collaborator samples were shipped as frozen whole blood, as isolated PBMCs, or as DNA extracted from either sample type. The sequenced sample consisted of peripheral blood. This TCR was sampled from a woman aged 50 to 60 with COVID-19, enrolled during active disease.

The CDR3 region reads CASSQERGPYEQYF. The base sequence is TGCGCCAGCAGCCAAGAGAGGGGGCCCTACGAGCAGTACTTC. The receptor chain draws on TRBV4-1 and TRBJ2-7; 7 junctional bases match TRBD1. CDR3 length: 14 amino acids, cysteine to phenylalanine. Of the read, only the CDR3 DNA is kept; its 42 bases are in frame from base 1. Based on the germline V gene, the CDR1 and CDR2 sequences are MGHRA and YSYEKL. Clipping removes 0 bases from V and 2 bases from J, with 1 as the unmatched junction base count.